A selection of T cell receptor beta chains follows, all from one sample in a study of cytomegalovirus exposure and HLA in healthy donors. Sequenced by immunoSEQ multiplex PCR; TCRdb stores in-frame clones only, minus some. The table for this sample gives around 140,000 clones. Sequenced sample: PBMCs. Every receptor here comes from a woman between 35 and 50 years old in good health and CMV-seronegative. Both conserved end residues are part of each CDR3. Each record gives: V gene, J gene, D gene, CDR3 protein, CDR3 DNA. The D gene is left open where the match is weak.

V gene: TRBV7-2; J gene: TRBJ2-1; D gene: -; CDR3 protein: CASSPNGEAGYNEQFF; CDR3 DNA: TGTGCCAGCAGTCCTAATGGGGAGGCGGGATACAATGAGCAGTTCTTC
V gene: TRBV27; J gene: TRBJ2-5; D gene: -; CDR3 protein: CASRGRIETQYF; CDR3 DNA: TGTGCCAGCAGGGGGCGGATAGAGACCCAGTACTTC
V gene: TRBV6-5; J gene: TRBJ1-2; D gene: TRBD1; CDR3 protein: CASSYDRGKLNYGYTF; CDR3 DNA: TGTGCCAGCAGTTACGACAGGGGAAAGCTAAACTATGGCTACACCTTC
V gene: TRBV7-2; J gene: TRBJ2-5; D gene: -; CDR3 protein: CASSFEPWGPLGAQYF; CDR3 DNA: TGTGCCAGCAGTTTCGAACCATGGGGGCCTCTAGGGGCCCAGTACTTC
V gene: TRBV2; J gene: TRBJ2-2; D gene: -; CDR3 protein: CASSDTGLNTGELFF; CDR3 DNA: TGTGCCAGCAGTGATACGGGGTTAAACACCGGGGAGCTGTTTTTT
V gene: TRBV28; J gene: TRBJ1-5; D gene: -; CDR3 protein: CASSLLGDSNQPQHF; CDR3 DNA: TGTGCCAGCAGTTTGCTAGGGGATAGCAATCAGCCCCAGCATTTT
V gene: TRBV7-6; J gene: TRBJ2-5; D gene: -; CDR3 protein: CASSLAQAGQTQYF; CDR3 DNA: TGTGCCAGCAGCTTAGCGCAAGCAGGGCAGACCCAGTACTTC
V gene: TRBV6-5; J gene: TRBJ2-1; D gene: TRBD2; CDR3 protein: CASIRGGGNEQFF; CDR3 DNA: TGTGCCAGCATCCGCGGGGGTGGCAATGAGCAGTTCTTC
V gene: TRBV27; J gene: TRBJ1-1; D gene: -; CDR3 protein: CASRRPGSTEAFF; CDR3 DNA: TGTGCCAGCAGGCGACCTGGGAGTACTGAAGCTTTCTTT
V gene: TRBV5-6; J gene: TRBJ1-5; D gene: -; CDR3 protein: CASSREGFQPQHF; CDR3 DNA: TGTGCCAGCAGCCGGGAGGGGTTTCAGCCCCAGCATTTT
V gene: TRBV7-2; J gene: TRBJ1-1; D gene: -; CDR3 protein: CASKSNTEAFF; CDR3 DNA: TGTGCCAGCAAGAGCAACACTGAAGCTTTCTTT
V gene: TRBV10-3; J gene: TRBJ1-6; D gene: -; CDR3 protein: CAISNQNSPLHF; CDR3 DNA: TGTGCCATCAGTAATCAAAATTCACCCCTCCACTTT
V gene: TRBV29-1; J gene: TRBJ1-2; D gene: TRBD1; CDR3 protein: CSVSPGQNYGYTF; CDR3 DNA: TGCAGCGTATCTCCGGGACAGAACTATGGCTACACCTTC
V gene: TRBV6-1; J gene: TRBJ1-6; D gene: -; CDR3 protein: CASSPRGVNNSPLHF; CDR3 DNA: TGTGCCAGCAGTCCCCGGGGGGTGAATAATTCACCCCTCCACTTT
V gene: TRBV7-2; J gene: TRBJ1-3; D gene: -; CDR3 protein: CASSLSSGTGGNTIYF; CDR3 DNA: TGTGCCAGCAGCTTAAGTAGCGGGACGGGTGGAAACACCATATATTTT
V gene: TRBV19; J gene: TRBJ1-2; D gene: -; CDR3 protein: CASSTSPRQPNYGYTF; CDR3 DNA: TGTGCCAGTAGTACATCCCCGAGACAGCCTAACTATGGCTACACCTTC
V gene: TRBV6-5; J gene: TRBJ1-2; D gene: TRBD1; CDR3 protein: CASSPQGGAKGYTF; CDR3 DNA: TGTGCCAGCAGTCCCCAGGGGGGCGCGAAAGGCTACACCTTC
V gene: TRBV7-2; J gene: TRBJ1-5; D gene: TRBD1; CDR3 protein: CASSVDRGVDQPQHF; CDR3 DNA: TGTGCCAGCAGCGTCGACAGGGGGGTTGATCAGCCCCAGCATTTT
V gene: TRBV10-3; J gene: TRBJ1-1; D gene: -; CDR3 protein: CAISEQTEAFF; CDR3 DNA: TGTGCCATCAGTGAGCAGACTGAAGCTTTCTTT
V gene: TRBV6-5; J gene: TRBJ2-7; D gene: -; CDR3 protein: CATLSRSGALEQYF; CDR3 DNA: TGTGCCACCCTCTCGCGCAGTGGGGCCCTCGAGCAGTACTTC
V gene: TRBV19; J gene: TRBJ2-7; D gene: -; CDR3 protein: CASSIGGGYTPYEQYF; CDR3 DNA: TGTGCCAGTAGTATAGGTGGCGGCTATACACCCTACGAGCAGTACTTC
V gene: TRBV9; J gene: TRBJ1-6; D gene: TRBD1; CDR3 protein: CASSLRTGNNSPLHF; CDR3 DNA: TGTGCCAGCAGCCTCCGGACAGGGAATAATTCACCCCTCCACTTT
V gene: TRBV7-3; J gene: TRBJ2-6; D gene: -; CDR3 protein: CASGRDIASGANVLTF; CDR3 DNA: TGTGCCAGCGGGAGGGACATCGCCTCTGGGGCCAACGTCCTGACTTTC
V gene: TRBV6-5; J gene: TRBJ1-3; D gene: TRBD1; CDR3 protein: CASSYSGQGSGNTIYF; CDR3 DNA: TGTGCCAGCAGTTACTCGGGACAGGGTTCTGGAAACACCATATATTTT
V gene: TRBV7-2; J gene: TRBJ1-2; D gene: -; CDR3 protein: CASSFDSLLYGYTF; CDR3 DNA: TGTGCCAGCAGCTTCGACAGCCTATTATATGGCTACACCTTC
V gene: TRBV7-2; J gene: TRBJ1-6; D gene: -; CDR3 protein: CASSLEENSPLHF; CDR3 DNA: TGTGCCAGCAGCTTAGAAGAGAATTCACCCCTCCACTTT
V gene: TRBV11-2; J gene: TRBJ2-1; D gene: TRBD2; CDR3 protein: CASRVSGGASNEQFF; CDR3 DNA: TGTGCCAGCAGGGTAAGCGGGGGGGCCAGCAATGAGCAGTTCTTC
V gene: TRBV11-2; J gene: TRBJ2-3; D gene: -; CDR3 protein: CASSAYLGTSYTDTQYF; CDR3 DNA: TGTGCCAGCAGTGCCTACCTCGGGACTTCCTACACAGATACGCAGTATTTT
V gene: TRBV5-1; J gene: TRBJ1-5; D gene: -; CDR3 protein: CASSLEGSGNQPQHF; CDR3 DNA: TGCGCCAGCAGCTTGGAGGGGTCGGGCAATCAGCCCCAGCACTTT
V gene: TRBV6-5; J gene: TRBJ1-1; D gene: TRBD1; CDR3 protein: CASIRTGRTEAFF; CDR3 DNA: TGTGCCAGCATTCGGACAGGGCGGACTGAAGCTTTCTTT
V gene: TRBV5-8; J gene: TRBJ2-5; D gene: -; CDR3 protein: CASSPRHEETQYF; CDR3 DNA: TGTGCCAGCAGCCCCAGACATGAAGAGACCCAGTACTTC
V gene: TRBV28; J gene: TRBJ2-2; D gene: -; CDR3 protein: CASSSPGENTGELFF; CDR3 DNA: TGTGCCAGCAGTTCCCCCGGGGAGAACACCGGGGAGCTGTTTTTT
V gene: TRBV7-2; J gene: TRBJ2-3; D gene: TRBD1; CDR3 protein: CASSLRQGTDTQYF; CDR3 DNA: TGTGCCAGCAGCTTACGACAGGGGACAGATACGCAGTATTTT
V gene: TRBV23-1; J gene: TRBJ1-2; D gene: TRBD1; CDR3 protein: CASSQCPGDRGQDGYTF; CDR3 DNA: TGCGCCAGCAGTCAATGCCCCGGGGACAGGGGGCAAGATGGCTACACCTTC
V gene: TRBV11-2; J gene: TRBJ2-2; D gene: -; CDR3 protein: CASSLSTGRNTGELFF; CDR3 DNA: TGTGCCAGCAGCTTATCCACAGGGCGAAACACCGGGGAGCTGTTTTTT
V gene: TRBV5-1; J gene: TRBJ1-5; D gene: -; CDR3 protein: CASSLGGTSNQPQHF; CDR3 DNA: TGCGCCAGCAGCTTGGGGGGCACGAGCAATCAGCCCCAGCATTTT
V gene: TRBV28; J gene: TRBJ1-5; D gene: -; CDR3 protein: CASSLEQTRNQPQHF; CDR3 DNA: TGTGCCAGCAGTTTAGAACAGACACGCAATCAGCCCCAGCATTTT
V gene: TRBV7-9; J gene: TRBJ1-4; D gene: TRBD1; CDR3 protein: CASSTQGAANEKLFF; CDR3 DNA: TGTGCCAGCAGCACACAGGGGGCGGCTAATGAAAAACTGTTTTTT
V gene: TRBV7-7; J gene: TRBJ1-4; D gene: -; CDR3 protein: CAAIKGGTTNEKLFF; CDR3 DNA: TGTGCCGCGATCAAGGGGGGGACAACTAATGAAAAACTGTTTTTT
V gene: TRBV19; J gene: TRBJ2-2; D gene: TRBD2; CDR3 protein: CASSIGRTGTGELFF; CDR3 DNA: TGTGCCAGTAGTATCGGGAGGACGGGCACCGGGGAGCTGTTTTTT
V gene: TRBV5-6; J gene: TRBJ1-1; D gene: -; CDR3 protein: CASSPGNTEAFF; CDR3 DNA: TGTGCCAGCAGCCCAGGGAACACTGAAGCTTTCTTT
V gene: TRBV10-3; J gene: TRBJ1-1; D gene: -; CDR3 protein: CAISPSFGVNTEAFF; CDR3 DNA: TGTGCCATCAGCCCCTCTTTCGGGGTGAACACTGAAGCTTTCTTT